This is a list of T cell receptor beta chains from one sample in a study of CD8+ T cells in alopecia areata. Here immunoSEQ multiplex PCR was the method, and the copy in TCRdb shows in-frame clones only, minus some. The data contain approximately 180,000 clones, roughly 60% of them seen just once; the ten biggest clones take up roughly 1.7%. Sequencing was performed on CD4+ T cells sorted from blood, taken at week 0. These receptors were collected from a human donor with alopecia areata. Both conserved end residues are part of each CDR3. The D gene is left open where the match is weak. Expanded clones get a size class; other rows say once, few or many, or leave the size out.

abundance	d_gene	j_gene	v_gene	CDR3aa	CDR3nt
NA	NA	TRBJ2-7	TRBV5-1	CASKTSGDGTYEQYF	TGCGCCAGCAAGACGAGCGGAGACGGAACCTACGAGCAGTACTTC
NA	NA	TRBJ2-6	TRBV27	CASSLQGPSGANVLTF	TGTGCCAGCAGTTTGCAAGGGCCCTCTGGGGCCAACGTCCTGACTTTC
NA	NA	TRBJ1-1	TRBV7-9	CASSFVDTEAFF	TGTGCCAGCAGCTTTGTAGACACTGAAGCTTTCTTT
few	NA	TRBJ1-2	TRBV27	CASSLVPGLNYGYTF	TGTGCCAGCAGTTTAGTACCCGGATTGAACTATGGCTACACCTTC
NA	NA	TRBJ2-7	TRBV2	CASSELVGGEQYF	TGTGCCAGCAGTGAATTGGTTGGGGGTGAGCAGTACTTC
NA	NA	TRBJ2-5	TRBV29-1	CSVAGPEKETQYF	TGCAGCGTAGCCGGGCCAGAAAAAGAGACCCAGTACTTC
NA	NA	TRBJ2-5	TRBV20-1	CSAQQETQYF	TGCAGTGCCCAGCAAGAGACCCAGTACTTC
NA	NA	TRBJ2-3	TRBV9	CASSVDPDTQYF	TGTGCCAGCAGCGTAGATCCAGATACGCAGTATTTT
NA	NA	TRBJ1-6	TRBV6-1	CASSEHRVSLHF	TGTGCCAGCAGTGAACACAGGGTCTCCCTCCACTTT
few	TRBD1	TRBJ2-1	TRBV29-1	CSVITGGINEQFF	TGCAGCGTCATAACAGGGGGTATCAATGAGCAGTTCTTC
NA	TRBD1	TRBJ1-2	TRBV18	CASSPTDRGLGYTF	TGTGCCAGCTCACCTACGGACAGGGGTCTTGGCTACACCTTC
few	NA	TRBJ2-1	TRBV5-1	CASSLVGLSAEEQFF	TGCGCCAGCAGCTTGGTCGGACTTTCAGCTGAGGAGCAGTTCTTC
NA	TRBD2	TRBJ2-3	TRBV9	CASSVAGGPDTQYF	TGTGCCAGCAGCGTAGCGGGGGGGCCAGATACGCAGTATTTT
NA	NA	TRBJ2-6	TRBV9	CASSPRTESSSGANVLTF	TGTGCCAGCAGCCCTCGGACTGAGAGCTCGTCTGGGGCCAACGTCCTGACTTTC
few	TRBD2	TRBJ2-1	TRBV7-9	CASSPQRGAGGQFF	TGTGCCAGCAGCCCCCAGCGAGGGGCGGGGGGGCAGTTCTTC
NA	TRBD1	TRBJ1-2	TRBV29-1	CSVGDSSDYGYTF	TGCAGCGTTGGGGACAGTTCTGACTATGGCTACACCTTC
once	NA	TRBJ2-7	TRBV14	CASSQSAESYEQYF	TGTGCCAGCAGCCAATCCGCGGAGAGCTACGAGCAGTACTTC
NA	TRBD1	TRBJ1-5	TRBV7-2	CASSSRQGNQPQHF	TGTGCCAGCAGCTCGAGACAGGGAAATCAGCCCCAGCATTTT
NA	NA	TRBJ2-3	TRBV30	CAWTISTDTQYF	TGTGCCTGGACTATTAGCACAGATACGCAGTATTTT
NA	TRBD1	TRBJ2-7	TRBV6-5	CASSYLSGTGGSEQYF	TGTGCCAGCAGTTACCTCTCTGGGACAGGGGGGTCCGAGCAGTACTTC
NA	NA	TRBJ2-2	TRBV29-1	CSVSPPTNTGELFF	TGCAGCGTCTCCCCCCCGACAAACACCGGGGAGCTGTTTTTT
NA	NA	TRBJ2-2	TRBV4-3	CASSQGLRGTGELFF	TGCGCCAGCAGCCAAGGGCTCCGAGGGACCGGGGAGCTGTTTTTT
few	NA	TRBJ1-1	TRBV29-1	CSGGHTEAFF	TGCTCGGGGGGTCACACTGAAGCTTTCTTT
NA	TRBD1	TRBJ1-5	TRBV30	CAWMGQGAGQPQHF	TGTGCCTGGATGGGACAGGGGGCAGGTCAGCCCCAGCATTTT
NA	NA	TRBJ1-4	TRBV30	CAWSVGAGADEKLFF	TGTGCCTGGAGTGTAGGGGCGGGAGCAGATGAAAAACTGTTTTTT
NA	TRBD1	TRBJ1-2	TRBV2	CASSEIGSGGDRGYTF	TGTGCCAGCAGTGAAATAGGGTCAGGGGGTGATCGTGGCTACACCTTC
NA	TRBD1	TRBJ2-7	TRBV5-5	CASSSAGTGAYEQYF	TGTGCCAGCAGCTCGGCAGGCACAGGGGCCTACGAGCAGTACTTC